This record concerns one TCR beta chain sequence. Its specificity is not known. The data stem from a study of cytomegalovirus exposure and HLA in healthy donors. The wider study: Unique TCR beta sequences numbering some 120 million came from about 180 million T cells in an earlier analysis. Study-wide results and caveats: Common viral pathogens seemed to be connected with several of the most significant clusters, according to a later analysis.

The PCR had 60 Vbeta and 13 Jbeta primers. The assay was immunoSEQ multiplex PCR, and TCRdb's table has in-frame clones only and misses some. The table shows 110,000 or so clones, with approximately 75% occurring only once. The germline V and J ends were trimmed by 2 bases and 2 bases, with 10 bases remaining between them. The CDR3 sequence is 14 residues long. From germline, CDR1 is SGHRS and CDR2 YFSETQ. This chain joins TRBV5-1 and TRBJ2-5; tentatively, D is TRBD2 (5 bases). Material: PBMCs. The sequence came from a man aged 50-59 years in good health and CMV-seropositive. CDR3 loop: CASSFGREQETQYF. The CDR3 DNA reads TGCGCCAGCAGCTTTGGTCGGGAACAAGAGACCCAGTACTTC. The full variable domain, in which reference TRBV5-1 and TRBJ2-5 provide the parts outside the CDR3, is KAGVTQTPRYLIKTRGQQVTLSCSPISGHRSVSWYQQTPGQGLQFLFEYFSETQRNKGNFPGRFSGRQFSNSRSEMNVSTLELGDSALYLCASSFGREQETQYFGPGTRLLVL.